These T cell receptor beta chains were read from a single sample in a study of T cells after yellow fever vaccination. In TCRdb, the 5' RACE reads were re-called with MiXCR into one record per CDR3 protein. Of hundreds of thousands of distinct CDR3 sequences in the sample, roughly 20% were seen once. Sequenced material: PBMCs, taken before the yellow fever booster vaccination. These receptors all stem from a man between 18 and 35 years old who received the YFV17D yellow fever vaccine. CDR3s include the opening cysteine and the closing phenylalanine or tryptophan. A D gene is named only where the DNA matches it firmly. Not every row has a clone size; where given, it reads once, few, many or a size class.

v_call	clone_size	d_call	j_call	cdr3_aa	cdr3_nt
TRBV2	.	.	TRBJ2-5	CASSERGAQYF	TGTGCCAGCAGTGAAAGGGGGGCCCAGTACTTC
TRBV21-1	.	.	TRBJ2-4	CASSPRGFNIQYF	TGTGCCAGCAGCCCGCGGGGCTTCAACATTCAGTACTTC
TRBV11-2	.	.	TRBJ1-2	CASSSSFEGPQNYGYTF	TGTGCCAGCAGCTCCAGCTTTGAGGGCCCTCAAAACTATGGCTACACCTTC
TRBV6-5	.	.	TRBJ2-6	CASGVGYGANVLTF	TGTGCCAGCGGGGTGGGGTATGGGGCCAACGTCCTGACTTTC
TRBV12-3/TRBV12-4	few	.	TRBJ2-2	CASSLGAGTGELFF	TGTGCCAGCAGTTTAGGGGCCGGGACCGGGGAGCTGTTTTTT
TRBV5-1	many	TRBD1	TRBJ1-2	CASSGTGLRSYGYTF	TGCGCCAGCAGCGGGACAGGGCTTCGCTCCTATGGCTACACCTTC
TRBV6-5	.	.	TRBJ1-3	CASSYRGERSSGNTIYF	TGTGCCAGCAGTTACCGGGGGGAGAGGTCCTCTGGAAACACCATATATTTT
TRBV12-3/TRBV12-4	.	.	TRBJ1-2	CASSFTARAGYTF	TGTGCCAGCAGTTTTACAGCTCGGGCTGGCTACACCTTC
TRBV2	few	TRBD1	TRBJ2-7	CASSERTGRSYEQYF	TGTGCCAGCAGTGAAAGGACAGGGCGATCCTACGAGCAGTACTTC
TRBV27	.	TRBD1	TRBJ2-1	CASSFIPRLTGIGNEQFF	TGTGCCAGCAGTTTTATTCCACGACTGACAGGGATAGGCAATGAGCAGTTCTTC
TRBV4-1	few	.	TRBJ2-3	CASSPYSGPASTDTQYF	TGCGCCAGCAGCCCCTATAGCGGACCTGCTAGCACAGATACGCAGTATTTT
TRBV7-3	few	.	TRBJ2-1	CASSFSDSNNEQFF	TGTGCCAGCAGCTTTTCGGACTCAAACAATGAGCAGTTCTTC
TRBV7-3	.	.	TRBJ2-1	CASSLWGGDPYNEQFF	TGTGCCAGCAGCTTATGGGGCGGGGACCCCTACAATGAGCAGTTCTTC
TRBV12-3/TRBV12-4	.	.	TRBJ2-7	CASSKVLYEQYF	TGTGCCAGCAGTAAGGTCTTGTACGAGCAGTACTTC
TRBV20-1	.	.	TRBJ2-6	CSARVGAGYSGANVLTF	TGCAGTGCTAGAGTGGGGGCGGGTTACTCTGGGGCCAACGTCCTGACTTTC
TRBV27	.	.	TRBJ2-7	CASSANYQGTYEQYF	TGTGCCAGTTCAGCTAATTACCAGGGAACCTACGAGCAGTACTTC